The 2 T cell receptor beta chains presented below share a single source sample, sequenced in a study of PD-L1 blockade in urothelial cancer. Profiled with immunoSEQ multiplex PCR; TCRdb holds only in-frame clones, not every one. The sample lists 45,000 to 60,000 clones, approximately 78% occurring once. Time point given: pretreatment peripheral blood. The sample in question was PBMCs, obtained around atezolizumab (anti-PD-L1) treatment. These receptors all come from a man aged 50 or older with urothelial cancer.

The chain couples TRBV4-2 to TRBJ2-6, with 8 bases fitting TRBD2. The germline V gene encodes CDR1 LGHNA and CDR2 YNFKEQ. The length of the CDR3 is 21 residues. V was clipped by 3 bases and J by 0 bases; unmatched bases: 16. CDR3 residues: CASSHRGGAGTASSGANVLTF. The DNA of the CDR3 is TGTGCCAGCAGCCACCGGGGGGGGGCCGGGACTGCAAGCTCTGGGGCCAACGTCCTGACTTTC.

The chain couples TRBV6-6 to TRBJ1-5; tentative D call: TRBD1 (6 bases). The CDR3 is 15 residues long. Trimming pared 0 bases from V and 6 bases from J, leaving 12 bases between. Per germline, CDR1 MNHNY and CDR2 SVGAGI (reference sequence). The CDR3: CASSYSNPGVQPQHF. DNA for the CDR3: TGTGCCAGCAGTTACTCGAATCCAGGGGTTCAGCCCCAGCATTTT.